This TCR beta chain was retrieved from a study of PD-L1 blockade in urothelial cancer. Looked up from germline, CDR1 is MNHEY and CDR2 is SVGAGI. V lost 5 bases and J 4 bases, leaving 14 bases between the germline ends. There are 14 residues in the CDR3. The protocol was immunoSEQ multiplex PCR, while the TCRdb copy is restricted to in-frame clones and leaves out a portion. This table has some 100,000 clones, 91% appearing once. This chain connects TRBV6-5 to TRBJ1-1; weak D call: TRBD1 (5 bases). This TCR was recovered from a woman older than 75 with urothelial cancer. The sample in question was PBMCs, obtained around atezolizumab (anti-PD-L1) treatment. CDR3 in DNA: TGTGCCAGCAGTCCTGGTCTGGGGGGCACTGAAGCTTTCTTT. Translated, it gives CASSPGLGGTEAFF.